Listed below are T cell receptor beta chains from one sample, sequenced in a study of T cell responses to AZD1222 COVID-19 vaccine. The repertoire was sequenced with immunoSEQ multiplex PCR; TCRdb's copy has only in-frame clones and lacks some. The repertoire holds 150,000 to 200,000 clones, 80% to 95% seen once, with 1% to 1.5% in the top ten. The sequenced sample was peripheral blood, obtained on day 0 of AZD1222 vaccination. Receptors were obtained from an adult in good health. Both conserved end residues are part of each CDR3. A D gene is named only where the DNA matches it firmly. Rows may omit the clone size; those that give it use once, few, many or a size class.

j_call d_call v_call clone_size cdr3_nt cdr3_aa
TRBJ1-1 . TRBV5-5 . TGTGCCAGCAGCTTGATCAGGGTGACTGAAGCTTTCTTT CASSLIRVTEAFF
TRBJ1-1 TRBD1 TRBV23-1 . TGCGCCAGCAGGACGACAGGGGTTTACACGAACACTGAAGCTTTCTTT CASRTTGVYTNTEAFF
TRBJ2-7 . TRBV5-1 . TGCGCCAGCAGTCTAGCGTTGGAGGGGAACGAGCAGTACTTC CASSLALEGNEQYF
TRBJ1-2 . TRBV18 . TGTGCCAGCTCACCCGGTAACGGCGGAGCTAACTATGGCTACACCTTC CASSPGNGGANYGYTF
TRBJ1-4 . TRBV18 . TGTGCCAGCTCATCCGACAGGTCAACTGAAATGATTTTT CASSSDRSTEMIF
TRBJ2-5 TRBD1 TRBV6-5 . TGTGCCAGCAGTTACCTAGGACAGGGGGAGACCCAGTACTTC CASSYLGQGETQYF
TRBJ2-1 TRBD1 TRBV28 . TGTGCCAGCAGCTCCCTTTCCATCGACAGGGGATTTGGCAATGAGCAGTTCTTC CASSSLSIDRGFGNEQFF
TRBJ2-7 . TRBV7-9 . TGTGCCAGCAGCCTCCGAAACGGGTACTCCTACGAGCAGTACTTC CASSLRNGYSYEQYF
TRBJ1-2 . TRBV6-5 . TGTGCCAGCAGTATCCTTTCGGGGGCGCTTAATGGCTACACCTTC CASSILSGALNGYTF
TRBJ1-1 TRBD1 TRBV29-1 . TGCAGCGTCCACGGACAGGCTAACACTGAAGCTTTCTTT CSVHGQANTEAFF
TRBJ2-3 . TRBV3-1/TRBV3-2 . TGTGCCAGCAGCCACGGGGCGGGGACAGATACGCAGTATTTT CASSHGAGTDTQYF
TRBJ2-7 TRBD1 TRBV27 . TGTGCCAGCAGTGGGGGTTGGGGTTCAAGTCAGGGGGTGAATGAGCAGTACTTC CASSGGWGSSQGVNEQYF
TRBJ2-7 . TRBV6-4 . TGTGCCAGCAGCTACGGGGGCCTAACTTACGAGCAGTACTTC CASSYGGLTYEQYF
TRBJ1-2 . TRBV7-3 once TGTGCCAGCAGCCGCGGGATGGGCTATGGCTACACCTTC CASSRGMGYGYTF
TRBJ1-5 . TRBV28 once TGTGCCAGCAGCGTAGGGGGAGGTCAGCCCCAGCATTTT CASSVGGGQPQHF
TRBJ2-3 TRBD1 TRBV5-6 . TGTGCCAGCAGCCCGGGGACAGCTCCAGATACGCAGTATTTT CASSPGTAPDTQYF
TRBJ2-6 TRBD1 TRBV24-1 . TGTGCCACCAGTGATTACAGGGGGTCTGGGGCCAACGTCCTGACTTTC CATSDYRGSGANVLTF
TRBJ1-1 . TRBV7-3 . TGTGCCAGCAGCTTAAACGGGCAGGGCCGGGGGACTGAAGCTTTCTTT CASSLNGQGRGTEAFF
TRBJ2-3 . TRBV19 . TGTGCCAGTAGACCCCAAACACGCGATACGCAGTATTTT CASRPQTRDTQYF
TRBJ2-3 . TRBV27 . TGTGCCAGCACCCCCGGGATCACAGATACGCAGTATTTT CASTPGITDTQYF
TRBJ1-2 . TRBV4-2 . TGTGCCAGCAGCCAAGACCTTTATGGCTACACCTTC CASSQDLYGYTF
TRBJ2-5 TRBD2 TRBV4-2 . TGTGCCAGCAGCCAAGATCCCCTAAGAGCGGGGGGGCCGGAGACCCAGTACTTC CASSQDPLRAGGPETQYF
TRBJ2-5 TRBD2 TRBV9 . TGTGCCAGCAGCGTAGGGGCTAGCGGGGGGCCGGGGGAGACCCAGTACTTC CASSVGASGGPGETQYF
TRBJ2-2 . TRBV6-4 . TGTGCCAGCAGAGGCGGACATGGCACCGGGGAGCTGTTTTTT CASRGGHGTGELFF
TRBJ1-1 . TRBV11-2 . TGTGCCAGCAGCTTACGGTTTGGGGACATCAACACTGAAGCTTTCTTT CASSLRFGDINTEAFF
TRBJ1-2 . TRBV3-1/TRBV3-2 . TGTGCCAGCAGCCAAGTCGGGTTTAACTATGGCTACACCTTC CASSQVGFNYGYTF
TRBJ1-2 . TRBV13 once TGTGCCAGCAGCTTATTCGACGGGGAATATGGCTACACCTTC CASSLFDGEYGYTF
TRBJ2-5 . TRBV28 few TGTGCCAGCAGACGGGGGCGCAGGGAGACCCAGTACTTC CASRRGRRETQYF
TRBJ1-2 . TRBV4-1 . TGCGCCAGCAGCCAAGTTGGGCCGAAGACCAGAATCTACACCTTC CASSQVGPKTRIYTF
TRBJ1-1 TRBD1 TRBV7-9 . TGTGCCAGCAGCTTAAATCAGGGGGCGGGGACTGAAGCTTTCTTT CASSLNQGAGTEAFF
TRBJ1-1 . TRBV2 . TGTGCCAGCAGAGCGGACGGAAACACTGAAGCTTTCTTT CASRADGNTEAFF
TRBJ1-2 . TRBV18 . TGTGCCAGCTCACCAGAGCCGTTCGCTGGCTACACCTTC CASSPEPFAGYTF
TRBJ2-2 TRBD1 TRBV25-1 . TGTGCCAGCAGTGGGACAGGCACCGGGGAGCTGTTTTTT CASSGTGTGELFF
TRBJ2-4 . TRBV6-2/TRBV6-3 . TGTGCCAGCAGTGCACCCCCTAAGACAGAGTTAGCCAAAAACATTCAGTACTTC CASSAPPKTELAKNIQYF
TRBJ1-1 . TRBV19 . TGTGCCAGTAGTAACGGACCCGCTGAAGCTTTCTTT CASSNGPAEAFF
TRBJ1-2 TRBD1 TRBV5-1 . TGCGCCAGTCAAATGGGACAGGGTGGCGGCTACACCTTC CASQMGQGGGYTF
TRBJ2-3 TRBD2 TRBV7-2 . TGTGCCAGCAGCTTAGCGGCGGGGGCAGATACGCAGTATTTT CASSLAAGADTQYF
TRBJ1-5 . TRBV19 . TGTGCCAGTAGTATCACGAGGGCTATACGCAATCAGCCCCAGCATTTT CASSITRAIRNQPQHF
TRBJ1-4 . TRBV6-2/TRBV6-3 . TGTGCCAGCAGTTACGACACGGGGGGCCTTGAAAAACTGTTTTTT CASSYDTGGLEKLFF
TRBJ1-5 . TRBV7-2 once TGTGCCAGCAGCTTAGGTGGGGGCAATCAGCCCCAGCATTTT CASSLGGGNQPQHF
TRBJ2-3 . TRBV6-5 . TGTGCCAGCAGTCCCGCGGGCACAAATACGCAGTATTTT CASSPAGTNTQYF
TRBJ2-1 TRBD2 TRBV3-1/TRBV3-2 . TGTGCCAGCAGCGCGGGACTAGCGGGGGTGGGTAATGAGCAGTTCTTC CASSAGLAGVGNEQFF
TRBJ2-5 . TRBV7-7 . TGTGCCAGCAGCTCGGACAGACAAGAGACCCAGTACTTC CASSSDRQETQYF
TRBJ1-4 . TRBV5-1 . TGCGCCAGCAGCACCCAGGGAAAGAATGAAAAACTGTTTTTT CASSTQGKNEKLFF
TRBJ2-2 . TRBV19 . TGTGCCAGTAGCAGAGCGGGCGGGGAGCTGTTTTTT CASSRAGGELFF
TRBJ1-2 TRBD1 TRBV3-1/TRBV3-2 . TGTGCCAGCATCTCTTGGGCGGGACAGGTATACTATGGCTACACCTTC CASISWAGQVYYGYTF
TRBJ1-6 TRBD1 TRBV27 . TGTGCCATCGGGACAGGCTTCGGCTCCTATAATTCACCCCTCCACTTT CAIGTGFGSYNSPLHF
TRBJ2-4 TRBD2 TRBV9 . TGTGCCAGCAGCGGACAGACCGGACTAGCGGGGGGCCTAGCCAAAAACATTCAGTACTTC CASSGQTGLAGGLAKNIQYF
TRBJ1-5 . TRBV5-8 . TGTGCCAGCAGCTTGAGTCTGGGGAGCAATCAGCCCCAGCATTTT CASSLSLGSNQPQHF
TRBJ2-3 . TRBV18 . TGTGCCAGCTCACCACCGAGTGGGGCAGATACGCAGTATTTT CASSPPSGADTQYF
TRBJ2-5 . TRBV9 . TGTGCCAGCAGCGTAGCGCTAGCCCCCCAAGAGACCCAGTACTTC CASSVALAPQETQYF
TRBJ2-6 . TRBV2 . TGTGCCAGCAACCCAAGCTCTGGGGCCAACGTCCTGACTTTC CASNPSSGANVLTF
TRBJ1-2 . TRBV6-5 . TGTGCCAGCACCCACCCCGAAGGGCGGGCCTACACCTTC CASTHPEGRAYTF
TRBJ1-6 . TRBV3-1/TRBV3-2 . TGTGCCAGCAGCCCGTGGGACACGAGCTCACCCCTCCACTTT CASSPWDTSSPLHF
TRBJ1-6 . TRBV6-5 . TGTGCCAGCAGTTTGGGGAGGAACGGGAATTCACCCCTCCACTTT CASSLGRNGNSPLHF